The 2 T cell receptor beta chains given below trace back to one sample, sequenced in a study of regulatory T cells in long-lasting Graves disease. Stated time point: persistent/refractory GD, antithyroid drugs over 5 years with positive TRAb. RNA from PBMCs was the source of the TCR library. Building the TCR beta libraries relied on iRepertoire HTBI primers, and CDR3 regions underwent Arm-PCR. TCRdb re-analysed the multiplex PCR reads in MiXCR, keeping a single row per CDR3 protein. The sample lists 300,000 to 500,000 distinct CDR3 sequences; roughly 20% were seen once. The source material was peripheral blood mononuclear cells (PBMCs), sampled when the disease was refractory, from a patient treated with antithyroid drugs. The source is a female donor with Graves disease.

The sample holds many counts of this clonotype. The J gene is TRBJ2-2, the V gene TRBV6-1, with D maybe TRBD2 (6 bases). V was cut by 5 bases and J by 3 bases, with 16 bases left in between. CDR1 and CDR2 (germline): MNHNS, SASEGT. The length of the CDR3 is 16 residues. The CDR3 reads CASSRSAGTYTGELFF. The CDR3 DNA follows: TGTGCCAGCAGTCGTTCCGCGGGAACTTACACCGGGGAGCTGTTTTTT.

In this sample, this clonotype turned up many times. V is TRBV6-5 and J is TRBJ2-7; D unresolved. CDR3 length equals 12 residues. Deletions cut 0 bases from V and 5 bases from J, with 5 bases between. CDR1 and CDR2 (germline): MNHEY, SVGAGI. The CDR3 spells CASSYSSHEQYF. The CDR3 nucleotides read TGTGCCAGCAGTTACTCGAGCCACGAGCAGTACTTC.